Sequencing of this TCR beta chain was carried out in a study of blood T cells in healthy people across ages. At the level of the study: About one barcoded TCR beta cDNA was captured per two T cells.

CDR3 size: 14 residues. V was cut by 0 bases and J by 1 base, with 7 bases left in between. Germline V CDR1 and CDR2: DFQATT, SNEGSKA (reference sequence). This clonotype was counted only a few times. Sample-barcoded 5' priming and a J-beta primer mix drove a second PCR of about 6 to 12 cycles. TCRdb redid the calling of the 5' RACE reads with MiXCR, one entry per CDR3 protein. The table lists about 1.8 million distinct CDR3 sequences, less than 50% of them singletons, with over 2% in the top ten. The source of this sequence is a woman aged 40 to 49 in good health. The chain links TRBV20-1 to TRBJ2-4; D is undetermined. What was sequenced was blood. The CDR3 reads CSARESSAKNIQYF. In DNA form, the CDR3 reads TGCAGTGCTAGAGAAAGTTCCGCCAAAAACATTCAGTACTTC.